Below are 20 T cell receptor beta chains sequenced from a single sample in a study of blood T cells in healthy people across ages. Primers used in a second PCR of about 7 to 11 cycles were a sample-barcoded 5' primer and a J-beta primer mix. One entry per CDR3 protein results from TCRdb running MiXCR on the 5' RACE reads. The sample lists 500,000 to 600,000 distinct CDR3 sequences; roughly a quarter were seen once. The sequencing input was blood. The receptors stem from a woman aged 70-85 years in good health.

The table lists this clonotype with a few counts. The V call is TRBV10-3, the J call TRBJ2-3; TRBD2 matches at 9 bases. The V gene end was trimmed by 3 bases and the J gene end by 2 bases; junction bases not matched to a gene: 12. The CDR3 is made up of 18 amino acids. Germline values: CDR1 ENHRY, CDR2 SYGVKD. The CDR3 nucleotides read TGTGCCATCAGTGAATCAGCGGGGGGCCAGGTAGCCACAGATACGCAGTATTTT. Protein product: CAISESAGGQVATDTQYF.

This clonotype was observed a handful of times. V gene TRBV14 combines with J gene TRBJ2-7; D tentatively reads TRBD1 or TRBD2 (5 bases each). Germline V gives CDR1 SGHDN, CDR2 FVKESK. Trimming shortened V by 1 base and J by 6 bases, and 10 bases separated the two germline ends. This CDR3 region has 13 residues. The CDR3 DNA reads as TGTGCCAGCAGCCAAGGTCGGGGCTTCGAGCAGTACTTC. It encodes CASSQGRGFEQYF.

Only a few counts were recorded for this clonotype. The CDR3 reads CASSLRGWSGGNEQFF. In DNA, the CDR3 is TGTGCCAGCAGCTTACGAGGTTGGTCAGGGGGCAATGAGCAGTTCTTC. V usage is TRBV7-3 and J usage is TRBJ2-1; 7 nucleotides match TRBD1. Germline trimming cut 2 bases from V and 6 bases from J; bases unmatched to any gene: 10. This CDR3 comprises 16 residues. Germline-derived CDR1 and CDR2 are SGHTA and FQGTGA.

V usage is TRBV18 and J usage is TRBJ2-5; 7 nucleotides agree with TRBD1. The better agreement between TRBJ2-7 and the DNA end casts doubt on the J call. Germline CDR1 is KGHSH and CDR2 is LQKENI. This CDR3 contains 15 residues. The CDR3 reads CASSPGQATPYEQYF. The DNA for the CDR3 is TGTGCCAGCTCACCAGGACAGGCTACACCCTACGAGCAGTACTTC.

This rearrangement joins TRBV6-1 to TRBJ2-7, with 9 bases fitting TRBD1. Looked up from germline, CDR1 is MNHNS and CDR2 is SASEGT. The CDR3 consists of 14 residues. Germline trimming cut 6 bases from V and 5 bases from J; bases unmatched to any gene: 8. CDR3 loop: CASSYSTGGNEQYF. As DNA, the CDR3 is TGTGCCAGCAGCTATTCGACAGGGGGAAACGAGCAGTACTTC.

The sample holds a few counts of this clonotype. The chain combines TRBV15 with TRBJ1-4; D unresolved. The CDR3 spans 12 residues. Looked up from germline, CDR1 is LNHNV and CDR2 is YYDKDF (reference sequence). V was trimmed by 0 bases and J by 7 bases, leaving 3 bases between them. As DNA, the CDR3 is TGTGCCACCAGCAGAGACGGTGAAAAACTGTTTTTT. It specifies CATSRDGEKLFF.

This clonotype has a count of ten or more. The chain links TRBV7-2 to TRBJ2-5, with D perhaps given as TRBD1 or TRBD2 (5 bases each). Germline CDR1 is SGHTA and CDR2 is FQGNSA. CDR3 length equals 13 residues. The germline V and J ends were trimmed by 3 bases and 5 bases, with 10 bases remaining between them. The CDR3 sequence is CASSFTGLETQYF. The CDR3 region has the DNA TGTGCCAGCAGCTTTACAGGACTGGAGACCCAGTACTTC.

This clonotype occurred a few times. A junction boundary mismatches the germline segment, possibly from a read error. The chain uses TRBV24-1 and TRBJ2-2; D is ambiguous. CDR1 is KGHDR, CDR2 SFDVKD, per germline. This CDR3 is built from 14 residues. The CDR3 sequence is CATSQRLNTGELFF. In DNA form, the CDR3 reads TGCGCCACCAGTCAGAGGCTGAACACCGGGGAGCTGTTTTTT.

This clonotype was seen a few times. CDR3 protein: CAWIIQGAGEAFF. The DNA for the CDR3 is TGTGCCTGGATCATCCAGGGGGCGGGTGAAGCTTTCTTT. The rearrangement joins TRBV30 to TRBJ1-1; 8 positions match TRBD1. Germline CDR1 and CDR2: GTSNPN and SVGIG (reference sequence). The CDR3 runs 13 residues. Trimming cost V 4 bases and J 7 bases; bases outside gene matches: 8.

The J gene is TRBJ1-2, the V gene TRBV6-2 or TRBV6-3; D uncertain. V lost 4 bases, J lost 7 bases, and 13 bases lay in between. This CDR3 has 13 residues. Germline V gene lookup returns CDR1 MNHEY and CDR2 SVGEGT. CDR3 DNA sequence: TGTGCCAGCAGTTGGAGCAGGAAGGGTGGCTACACCTTC. The encoded protein is CASSWSRKGGYTF.

The gene calls are TRBV20-1 and TRBJ2-1, with D unresolved. The better agreement between TRBJ2-7 and the DNA end casts doubt on the J call. The CDR3 loop spans 13 amino acids. Germline V lookup: CDR1 DFQATT, CDR2 SNEGSKA (reference sequence). The CDR3 nucleotides read TGCAGTGCTAGTGGAGTGGGCTCCTACGAGCAGTACTTC. This codes for CSASGVGSYEQYF.

This clonotype was seen repeatedly, ten times or more. The gene calls are TRBV6-5 and TRBJ2-3; no clear D gene. V lost 0 bases and J lost 4, with 11 bases in between. The V gene's germline CDR1 is MNHEY and CDR2 SVGAGI. There are 15 residues in the CDR3. DNA of the CDR3: TGTGCCAGCAGTTACTCGTACGCGACCCCAGATACGCAGTATTTT. This sequence encodes CASSYSYATPDTQYF.

This clonotype was detected a few times. The chain couples TRBV6-2 or TRBV6-3 to TRBJ1-1, with D unclear. V was pared by 0 bases and J by 3 bases, with 2 bases between. There are 12 residues in the CDR3. Germline V gene data show CDR1 as MNHEY and CDR2 as SVGEGT. The CDR3 is CASSYSYTEAFF. In DNA, the CDR3 is TGTGCCAGCAGTTACTCTTACACTGAAGCTTTCTTT.

To note about this clonotype: Mismatch with germline at one junction end may stem from a read error. The chain has TRBV9 and TRBJ2-3; a weak D match, TRBD1 (6 bases). The CDR3 runs to 16 residues. In germline, CDR1 is SGDLS, CDR2 YYNGEE. Here the CDR3 reads CASSERGRGGTDTQCF. The CDR3 DNA follows: TGTGCCAGCAGCGAGAGGGGCAGGGGTGGTACAGATACGCAGTGTTTT.

V and J are TRBV5-1 and TRBJ1-4; D is uncertain. The V end lost 2 bases, the J end lost 5 bases, and 10 bases lay between the germline ends. The CDR3 spans 14 residues. CDR1 and CDR2 from the germline V gene are SGHRS and YFSETQ. The CDR3 loop reads CASSFGPPNEKLFF. The CDR3 region has the DNA TGCGCCAGCAGCTTTGGCCCTCCCAATGAAAAACTGTTTTTT.

V gene TRBV2 combines with J gene TRBJ1-4; D perhaps matches TRBD1 (5 bases). V was trimmed by 6 bases and J by 5 bases, leaving 19 bases between them. The CDR3 runs 16 residues. Germline lookup yields CDR1 SNHLY and CDR2 FYNNEI. CDR3 sequence (DNA): TGTGCCAGCAGGCATCTAGACAGTCACCGGAATGAAAAACTGTTTTTT. This codes for CASRHLDSHRNEKLFF.

The chain employs TRBV3-1 and TRBJ1-1; no firm D call. From germline, CDR1 is LGHDT and CDR2 YNNKEL (reference sequence). V was trimmed by 1 base and J by 1 base, leaving 7 bases between them. This CDR3 spans 14 amino acids. This CDR3 reads CASSQVTQNTEAFF. The CDR3 DNA is TGTGCCAGCAGCCAAGTTACCCAGAACACTGAAGCTTTCTTT.

In its sample, this clonotype was seen a few times. V gene TRBV15 combines with J gene TRBJ2-2, with D perhaps matching TRBD1 (6 bases). The germline gives CDR1 LNHNV, CDR2 YYDKDF (reference sequence). CDR3 length equals 15 residues. V lost 0 bases, J lost 5 bases, and 10 bases lay in between. The CDR3 nucleotides read TGTGCCACCAGCAGAGATTCAGGGGTTACCGGGGAGCTGTTTTTT. As protein: CATSRDSGVTGELFF.

The chain combines TRBV19 with TRBJ1-5; TRBD1 is a possible D gene (6 bases). The CDR3 covers 14 residues. Looked up from germline, CDR1 is LNHDA and CDR2 is SQIVND (reference sequence). Trimming stripped 4 bases from V and 3 bases from J, with 10 bases between. In nucleotides, the CDR3 is TGTGCCAGTAGTAGGGAGGGGGACAATCAGCCCCAGCATTTT. Protein product: CASSREGDNQPQHF.

The rearrangement joins TRBV5-1 to TRBJ2-3; 11 bases line up with TRBD1. The CDR3 has 14 amino acids. V dropped 7 bases and J dropped 4; count of bases not matched to a gene: 5. Germline-derived CDR1 and CDR2 are SGHRS and YFSETQ. The CDR3 sequence: CASFGQGAADTQYF. The DNA of the CDR3 is TGCGCCAGCTTTGGACAGGGGGCTGCAGATACGCAGTATTTT.